This T cell receptor (beta chain) was captured by sequencing in a study of human T cells and chemical hapten exposure (dated by TCRdb to the early 2020s). In the study overall: For sensitization, 2% DPC in acetone was applied to a 2 cm by 2 cm area of upper inner arm skin. Libraries were pooled for sequencing, and per-sample TCR yields varied mainly because of small differences in library volumes within the pool. Patch testing was done on the upper back using Finn chambers containing 0.01% DPC, and results were scored after 6 days according to International Contact Dermatitis Research Group standards. This study followed changes in the peripheral blood TCR repertoire in vivo during primary and secondary sensitization of alopecia patients to the hapten diphenylcyclopropenone (DPC). Blood for TCR sequencing was provided by twenty-nine alopecia patients at one to four time points (pre-sensitization, 2, 6 and 24 weeks). Patients additionally received weekly therapeutic DPC doses to the scalp throughout the approximately 25-week study period. Blood samples were taken from patients before sensitization (week 0) and at 2, 6 and about 24 weeks after DPC sensitization. The patient cohort, mostly female, included alopecia areata with under or over 50% scalp involvement, alopecia totalis and alopecia universalis. Overall study outcomes, separate from this receptor: No change with DPC sensitization was found in the number of TCRs above 1 in 1000 frequency, and no evidence of global repertoire structure alterations was found. Patch test score correlated positively with the number of PT1 expanded TCRs, reaching significance at thresholds 8, 16 and 32 but not at 4. Because all patients had alopecia, a presumed autoimmune disease, the immune response of the patients might differ from that of healthy individuals. After repeated subsampling, the strength of the expansion versus patch-test correlation and the threshold at which it became significant changed. Significantly more large CDR3 similarity clusters were formed by expanded TCRs than by pre-sensitization or healthy control sets, consistent with antigen-driven responses.

This clonotype has just a few counts. Its antigen has not been determined. Base-call qualities are not available, and no considerably larger clone is one nucleotide away. Library preparation was by RACE. Sequencer: NextSeq 500. During library preparation, unique molecular identifiers were attached to individual cDNA molecules so that TCRs could be counted quantitatively and reproducibly. Both TCR alpha and TCR beta chains were sequenced from each blood RNA sample. As for how the authors treated the data: Samples had a median of about 96,000 TCRs, with a range from about 23,224 to 690,600. V, J and CDR3 annotation of the TCR reads was carried out using the Decombinator software suite. Every sample was subsampled to the same number of TCRs (28,000) for the PS versus PT1 abundance plots. TCRs were defined as expanded if absent before sensitization and observed at least eight times at the 2-week time point. The public reads were reanalyzed by TCRdb: fastp trimming at Q25, MiXCR alignment, in-frame beta chains only. Every distinct CDR3 protein forms one entry, paired with its most common genes and DNA. These V and J calls derive from TCRdb rather than the authors' analysis. Within this sample are roughly 160,000 distinct CDR3 sequences, with roughly 15% of them counted one time only. The ten largest clones add up to around 1.7% of the sample.

The time point label of this sample denotes: patch test 1, 2 weeks after DPC sensitization. The sample's treatment or condition label is to be understood as: therapeutic diphenylcyclopropenone sensitization with weekly scalp DPC. Blood at each patch-test visit was drawn before the patch test was applied. Eligible patients were aged 18 to 70, diagnosed with alopecia, deemed suitable for DPC therapy, and excluded if pregnant. Unfractionated whole blood was collected in Tempus Blood RNA tubes, and total RNA was extracted from that blood. Taken from cysteine to phenylalanine, the CDR3 has 15 residues. The only DNA kept is the CDR3, 45 bases in frame from the first base. CDR1 and CDR2 were assigned from the germline V gene (reference sequence) as MNHEY and SMNVEV. Cut back by 2 bases and 2 bases, the V and J ends lie 13 bases apart.

This receptor was taken from a woman in her twenties or thirties with alopecia areata. Some clones in this sample may be carry-over from other donors' samples. The sequence joins TRBV27 to TRBJ2-7, with no confident D gene call. The sample here was whole blood, taken in connection with sensitization to the hapten diphenylcyclopropenone (DPC). The CDR3 region reads CASSLGSLHTYEQYF. In nucleotides, the sequence is TGTGCCAGCAGTTTAGGCTCCCTCCACACCTACGAGCAGTACTTC.